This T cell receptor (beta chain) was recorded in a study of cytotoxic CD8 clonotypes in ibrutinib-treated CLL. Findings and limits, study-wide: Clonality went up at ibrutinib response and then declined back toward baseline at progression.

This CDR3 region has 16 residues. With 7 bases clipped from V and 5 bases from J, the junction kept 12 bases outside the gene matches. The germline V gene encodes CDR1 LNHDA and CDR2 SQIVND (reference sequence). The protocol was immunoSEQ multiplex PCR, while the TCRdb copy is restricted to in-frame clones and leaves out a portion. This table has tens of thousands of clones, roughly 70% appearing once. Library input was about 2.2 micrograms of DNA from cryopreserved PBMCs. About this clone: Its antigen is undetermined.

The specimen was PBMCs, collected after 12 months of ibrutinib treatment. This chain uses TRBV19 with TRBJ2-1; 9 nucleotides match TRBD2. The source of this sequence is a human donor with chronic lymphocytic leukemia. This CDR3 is CASKRPGLAADNEQFF. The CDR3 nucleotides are TGTGCCAGTAAGCGACCGGGACTAGCAGCTGACAATGAGCAGTTCTTC. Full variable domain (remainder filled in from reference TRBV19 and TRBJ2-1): DGGITQSPKYLFRKEGQNVTLSCEQNLNHDAMYWYRQDPGQGLRLIYYSQIVNDFQKGDIAEGYSVSREKKESFPLTVTSAQKNPTAFYLCASKRPGLAADNEQFFGPGTRLTVL.